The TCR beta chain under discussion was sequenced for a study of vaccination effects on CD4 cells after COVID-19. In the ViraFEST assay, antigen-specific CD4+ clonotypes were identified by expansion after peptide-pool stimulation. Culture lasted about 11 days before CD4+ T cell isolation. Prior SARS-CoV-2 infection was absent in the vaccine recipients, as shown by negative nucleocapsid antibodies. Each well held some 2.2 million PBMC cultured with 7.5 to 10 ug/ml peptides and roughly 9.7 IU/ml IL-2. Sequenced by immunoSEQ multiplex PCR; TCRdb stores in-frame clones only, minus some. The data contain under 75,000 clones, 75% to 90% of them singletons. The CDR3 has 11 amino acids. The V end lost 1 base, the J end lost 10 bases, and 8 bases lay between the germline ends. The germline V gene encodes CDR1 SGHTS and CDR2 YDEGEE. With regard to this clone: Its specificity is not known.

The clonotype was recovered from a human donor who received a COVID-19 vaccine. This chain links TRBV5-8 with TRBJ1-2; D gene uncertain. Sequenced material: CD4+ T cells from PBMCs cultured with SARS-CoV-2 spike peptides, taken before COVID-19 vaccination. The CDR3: CASSLRLDYTF. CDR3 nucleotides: TGTGCCAGCAGCTTGAGGCTTGACTACACCTTC. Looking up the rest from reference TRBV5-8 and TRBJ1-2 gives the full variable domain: EAGVTQSPTHLIKTRGQQATLRCSPISGHTSVYWYQQALGLGLQFLLWYDEGEERNRGNFPPRFSGRQFPNYSSELNVNALELEDSALYLCASSLRLDYTFGSGTRLTVV.